This T cell receptor (beta chain) was obtained from a study of T cell repertoires in cytomegalovirus infection. Study background: Indications came from public TCR beta signatures; they pointed to CMV infection and to a matching HLA type.

This clonotype showed up many times. No antigen is known for it. Study observations and caveats: People with CMV and the relevant HLA were identified by cumulative public TCR beta family frequency. In two of eight donors, the top clonotype was HLA-C-restricted CMV-specific.

J gave up 8 bases and V 2 bases, and 3 bases lay outside the gene matches. This CDR3 contains 15 residues. Germline V CDR1 and CDR2: SGHTA, FQGNSA. MiXCR, applied by TCRdb to the reads, yields one record per CDR3 protein. The sample records approximately 630,000 distinct CDR3 sequences, 20% to 25% being singletons. Sequenced: CD8+ T cells from PBMCs. The rearrangement uses TRBV7-2 and TRBJ1-6; 10 nucleotides agree with TRBD1. This receptor was taken from a human donor in good health (CMV status not recorded). Some clones in this sample may be carry-over from other donors' samples. The CDR3 DNA is TGTGCCAGCAGCTTACGGGACAGGGGTTATTCACCCCTCCACTTT. Its protein product is CASSLRDRGYSPLHF. The variable domain in full, completed from reference TRBV7-2 and TRBJ1-6, reads GAGVSQSPSNKVTEKGKDVELRCDPISGHTALYWYRQSLGQGLEFLIYFQGNSAPDKSGLPSDRFSAERTGGSVSTLTIQRTQQEDSAVYLCASSLRDRGYSPLHFGNGTRLTVT.